This T cell receptor (beta chain) originates from a study of CD4+ T cells in melanoma. Profiling relied on immunoSEQ multiplex PCR, and the TCRdb table lists in-frame clones only, not all of them. The sample carries 8,500 to 10,000 clones, approximately 78% recorded once. In the case of this clone: Its antigen remains unidentified.

General study findings and limits: CD8+ T cell, macrophage and B cell function reportedly correlated with neoantigen-specific CD4+ T cells. In melanoma, neoantigen-specific CD4+ T cells reportedly differed in differentiation state.

The ends lost 6 bases at V and 6 bases at J; junction bases unmatched: 11. This CDR3 spans 15 amino acids. The germline V gene encodes CDR1 MNHNY and CDR2 SVGAGI (reference sequence). The sequencing input was tumor tissue. The TCR was taken from a human donor with melanoma. The chain has TRBV6-6 and TRBJ1-2, with 9 nucleotides matching TRBD1. CDR3 in DNA: TGTGCCAGCAGCTCCTCCGGACAGGGGAAAGATGGCTACACCTTC. This encodes CASSSSGQGKDGYTF.